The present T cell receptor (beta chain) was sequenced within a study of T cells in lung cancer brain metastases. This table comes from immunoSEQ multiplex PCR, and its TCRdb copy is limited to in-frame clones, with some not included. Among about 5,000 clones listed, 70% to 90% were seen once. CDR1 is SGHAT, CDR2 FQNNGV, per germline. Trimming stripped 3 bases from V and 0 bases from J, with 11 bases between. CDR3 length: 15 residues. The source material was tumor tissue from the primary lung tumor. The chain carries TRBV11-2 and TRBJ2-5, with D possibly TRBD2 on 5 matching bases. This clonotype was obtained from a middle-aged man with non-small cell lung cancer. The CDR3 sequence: CASSLLGAYQETQYF. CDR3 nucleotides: TGTGCCAGCAGCTTGTTGGGAGCGTACCAAGAGACCCAGTACTTC.